This TCR beta chain was sequenced for a study of T cells in Graves' hyperthyroidism and ophthalmopathy. There are many counts of this clonotype. Regions amplified from RNA transcripts were the TCR beta CDR3 regions. The HTBI primer set was used in a first-round RT-PCR of the TCR CDR3. Each CDR3 protein is one row after TCRdb ran MiXCR on the multiplex PCR reads. Seen here are some 620,000 distinct CDR3 sequences, about 17% observed once, and the top ten hold less than 4.5%. CDR1 and CDR2 from the germline V gene are SGHTA and FQGTGA. The ends lost 0 bases at V and 9 bases at J; junction bases unmatched: 2. This CDR3 has 15 amino acids.

Sequenced sample: blood. This sequence was found in a woman aged 25-40 years with Graves' hyperthyroidism. The rearrangement links TRBV7-3 to TRBJ2-1; 13 bases line up with TRBD2. The CDR3 DNA reads TGTGCCAGCAGCTTAACACTAGCGGGAGGGGTTGAGCAGTTCTTC. Amino acids: CASSLTLAGGVEQFF.